This TCR beta chain was sequenced during a study of identical twins (TCRdb year 2016). For context, the study as a whole: To test whether fetal clonotypes persist, the study used deep sequencing on TCR alpha and beta repertoires from monozygotic twins, unrelated adults of various ages, and cord blood. To rule out contamination, replicate twin experiments were performed at different times with different library preparation protocols. Broad study findings and their caveats: Fewer insertions were carried by abundant cord blood beta clonotypes; a weaker similar trend was observed in young adult naive repertoires, while no such trend was observed in memory repertoires. Because the same donors could not be followed over many years, the conclusions relied on cross-sectional statistical analysis. Compared with coincidental sharing between unrelated individuals, out-of-frame TCR alpha sequences shared between twins had an excess of sequences with low generation probability. Zero-insertion analyses could be partly confounded by invariant T cells such as MAIT and iNKT, although diverse VJ usage argued against such confounding for most clonotypes. Excess twin sharing in beta out-of-frame sequences was weaker because fewer shared sequences lowered the signal-to-noise ratio. Out-of-frame TCR alpha sharing in monozygotic twins was systematically underestimated by recombination models, whereas sharing between unrelated individuals was in agreement with the recombination models.

Points on this clonotype: Its antigen specificity is not known. No base qualities exist here, and no much larger clone lies one base off it.

All donors were healthy Caucasians. Three pairs of female monozygotic twins, all aged about 18 to 30 years, made up the twin cohort. CD4+ and CD8+ T cell populations were isolated with positive isolation kits from Invitrogen. Based on the germline V gene, the CDR1 and CDR2 sequences are MGHRA and YSYEKL. The CDR3 contains 14 residues, cysteine and phenylalanine counted. The retained sequence is limited to the CDR3, 42 bases, with the frame set at the first base. V loses 0 bases of germline sequence and J loses 7 bases, and the interval between the two ends is 9 bases. Library prep was done by 5' RACE. These reads were obtained on an Illumina HiSeq 2000. Template switching added a universal primer binding site, and the final cDNA carried a unique molecular identifier that allowed TCR cDNA molecules to be counted accurately. Specific primers in the conserved constant-segment region were used to synthesize first-strand cDNA for TCR alpha and beta chains. Each cDNA library was double barcoded, with a SMART-Mk sample barcode plus Illumina barcodes, to control for contamination. Two successive PCR steps introduced TruSeq adapter sequences along with Illumina sample barcodes. The TCR alpha and beta cDNA libraries were sequenced on the Illumina HiSeq platform using custom primers. Per the source publication's procedure: MiGEC was used to process raw reads and extract unique molecular identifiers, and MiXCR was used to find CDR3 positions. Recombination models were inferred per individual with the repgenHMM and IGoR tools using an EM algorithm. The analysis of shared clonotypes was done with the tcR package in R, with sharing normalized by the product of cloneset sizes. To study raw recombination free of thymic and clonal selection effects, out-of-frame nonproductive sequences were analyzed. Through fastp at Q25 and MiXCR, TCRdb rebuilt clones from the public reads, retaining in-frame beta chains. Rows are unified per CDR3 protein, each entry keeping the most common DNA and genes. V and J calls and clone size were set by TCRdb, not the authors. The sample records approximately 490,000 distinct CDR3 sequences, 20% to 25% of which are singletons. The ten largest account for 0.45% to 0.5% of the sample.

These records were also assigned to another study, of yellow fever vaccine responses in identical twins. As described in the second report: According to the authors, the vaccine-induced T cell response in identical twins seemed to be partly convergent and partly specific to each individual. Focusing on identical twins, the study followed the T cell clones that responded to the vaccine, and did so with precision.

The TCR originated in a young woman in good health. The rearranged segments are TRBV4-1 and TRBJ2-2, with a tentative D gene TRBD2 over 6 matching bases. Sequences were obtained from CD4+ T cells sorted from blood. The CDR3 has the sequence CASSQDARDGELFF. The bases read TGCGCCAGCAGCCAAGATGCGCGGGACGGGGAGCTGTTTTTT.